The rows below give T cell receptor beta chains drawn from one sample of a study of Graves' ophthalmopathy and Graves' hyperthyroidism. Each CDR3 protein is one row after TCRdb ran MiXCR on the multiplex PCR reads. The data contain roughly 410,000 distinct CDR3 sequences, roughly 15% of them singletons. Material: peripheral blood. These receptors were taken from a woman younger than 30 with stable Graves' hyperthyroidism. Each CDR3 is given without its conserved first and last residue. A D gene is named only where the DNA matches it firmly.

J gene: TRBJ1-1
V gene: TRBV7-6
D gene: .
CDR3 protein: ASSLAPGSTEAF

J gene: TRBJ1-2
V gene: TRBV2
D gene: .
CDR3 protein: ASSVGGHYGYT

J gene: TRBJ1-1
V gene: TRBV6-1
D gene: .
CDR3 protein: ASSEVPGNTEAF

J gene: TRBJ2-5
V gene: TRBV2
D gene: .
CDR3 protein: ASSERQRETQY

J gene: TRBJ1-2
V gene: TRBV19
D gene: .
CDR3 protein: ASSIIGDNYGYT

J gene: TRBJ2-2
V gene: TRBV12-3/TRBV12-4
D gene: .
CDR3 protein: ASSFAGHGELF

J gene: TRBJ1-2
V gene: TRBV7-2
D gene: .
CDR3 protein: ASSLVGQGRKGYT

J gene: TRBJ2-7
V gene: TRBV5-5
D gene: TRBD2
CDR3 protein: ASSLLRGSYEQY

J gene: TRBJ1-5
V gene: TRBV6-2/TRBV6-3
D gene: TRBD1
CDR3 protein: ASSPNRGAGNQPQH

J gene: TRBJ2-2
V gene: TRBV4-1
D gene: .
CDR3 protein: ASSQPLRFTTGELF

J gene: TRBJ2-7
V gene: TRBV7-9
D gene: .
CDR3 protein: ASSLVGGAYEQY

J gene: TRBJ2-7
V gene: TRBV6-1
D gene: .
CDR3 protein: ASSTGHHYDQY

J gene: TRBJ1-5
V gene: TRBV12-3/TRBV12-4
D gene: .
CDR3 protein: ASSLRQGPGQPQH

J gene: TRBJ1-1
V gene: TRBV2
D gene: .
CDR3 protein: ASGIDGLLNEAF

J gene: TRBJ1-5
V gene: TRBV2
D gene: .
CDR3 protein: ASSEAQINQPQH

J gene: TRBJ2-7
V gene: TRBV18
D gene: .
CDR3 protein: ASSPPDSNYEQY

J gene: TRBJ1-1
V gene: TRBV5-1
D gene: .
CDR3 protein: ASSLAFRGGEAF

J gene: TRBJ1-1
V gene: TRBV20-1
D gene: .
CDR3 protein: SARDGDTEAF

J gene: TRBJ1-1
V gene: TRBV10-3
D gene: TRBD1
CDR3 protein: AISETGLGNTEAF

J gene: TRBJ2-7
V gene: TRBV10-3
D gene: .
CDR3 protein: AISAPGQAYEQY

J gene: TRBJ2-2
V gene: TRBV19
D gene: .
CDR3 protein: ASSKVIQNTGELF

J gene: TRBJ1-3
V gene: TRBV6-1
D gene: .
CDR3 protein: ASSRDGQISGNTIY

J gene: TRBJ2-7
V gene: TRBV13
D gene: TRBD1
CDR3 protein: ASSLRQGSDEQY

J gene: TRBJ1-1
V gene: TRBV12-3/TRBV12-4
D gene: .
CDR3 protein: ASILGGVNTEAF

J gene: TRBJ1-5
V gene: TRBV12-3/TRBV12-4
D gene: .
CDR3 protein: ASSLQGEPQH

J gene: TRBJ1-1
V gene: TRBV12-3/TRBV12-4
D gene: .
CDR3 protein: ASNFWGNTEAF

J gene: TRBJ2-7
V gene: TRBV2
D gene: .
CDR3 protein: ASSGPGQGYEQY